Following are 21 T cell receptor beta chains from one sample sequenced in a study of beta chain features in type 1 diabetes. Sequencing targeted expressed TCRB transcripts, as all isolated RNA had been reverse transcribed. Only in-frame clones appear in the TCRdb table, and some are missing; sequencing was by immunoSEQ multiplex PCR. This table has under 900,000 clones, roughly 16% appearing once. Sample: naive CD4+ T cells from blood. These receptors all stem from a woman between 18 and 30 years old in good health.

The chain recombines TRBV5-4 with TRBJ1-1; D uncertain. V was cut by 0 bases and J by 5 bases, with 5 bases left in between. The CDR3 has 12 amino acids. Germline CDR1 and CDR2: SGHNT and YYREEE (reference sequence). CDR3 residues: CASSLGATEAFF. CDR3 DNA: TGTGCCAGCAGCTTGGGGGCGACTGAAGCTTTCTTT.

This chain links TRBV9 with TRBJ2-3; 11 bases fit TRBD2. This CDR3 has 18 amino acids. The junction had 11 bases not matched to a gene; V was cut back by 4 bases and J by 1 base. Germline assignment: CDR1 SGDLS and CDR2 YYNGEE. The CDR3 coding sequence is TGTGCCAGCAGCCAAAATAGCGGGAGGGCCGTTGGCACAGATACGCAGTATTTT. It specifies CASSQNSGRAVGTDTQYF.

This chain links TRBV2 with TRBJ2-7; 7 bases fit TRBD2. The germline V gene encodes CDR1 SNHLY and CDR2 FYNNEI. Losses at the gene ends were 8 bases for V and 3 bases for J; bases not matched to a gene: 13. This CDR3 is built from 15 residues. DNA for the CDR3: TGTGCCAGCCAGCGGGGCATAGCTGCCAGCTACGAGCAGTACTTC. This gives the protein CASQRGIAASYEQYF.

This clone showed up just a few times. This chain joins TRBV14 and TRBJ2-3; the D is unclear. The CDR3 has 19 residues. Germline V gives CDR1 SGHDN, CDR2 FVKESK. Trimming stripped 1 base from V and 0 bases from J, with 20 bases between. DNA of the CDR3: TGTGCCAGCAGCCAAGGAAGGTCATGGGAACCGACTAGCACAGATACGCAGTATTTT. Translating it yields CASSQGRSWEPTSTDTQYF.

This rearrangement joins TRBV6-6 to TRBJ2-1; 7 bases align to TRBD2. CDR1 and CDR2 (germline): MNHNY, SVGAGI (reference sequence). CDR3 length: 15 residues. Losses at the gene ends were 6 bases for V and 6 bases for J; bases not matched to a gene: 11. In DNA form, the CDR3 reads TGTGCCAGCAGACCAATTTCAAGCGGGATCAATGAGCAGTTCTTC. Translated, it gives CASRPISSGINEQFF.

This clone was found a few times. The rearrangement uses TRBV28 and TRBJ2-3; D perhaps matches TRBD1 (6 bases). Germline V lookup: CDR1 MDHEN, CDR2 SYDVKM. CDR3 length: 15 residues. The ends were cut back, 3 bases at V and 8 bases at J, with 18 bases in the middle. Here the CDR3 DNA reads TGTGCCAGCAGTTTGTTGCAGATGAGCAGGGGTACGCAGTATTTT. Protein: CASSLLQMSRGTQYF.

In its sample, this clone was seen a few times. V gene TRBV28 combines with J gene TRBJ2-7; D may be TRBD1 (7 bases). Trimming left V 5 bases short and J 3 bases short, with 14 bases between. This CDR3 has 14 amino acids. The V gene's germline CDR1 is MDHEN and CDR2 SYDVKM. The CDR3 sequence is CASSRQGGYYEQYF. The CDR3 nucleotides read TGTGCCAGCAGTCGACAGGGAGGCTACTACGAGCAGTACTTC. The full variable domain, with the rest looked up from reference TRBV28 and TRBJ2-7, is DVKVTQSSRYLVKRTGEKVFLECVQDMDHENMFWYRQDPGLGLRLIYFSYDVKMKEKGDIPEGYSVSREKKERFSLILESASTNQTSMYLCASSRQGGYYEQYFGPGTRLTVT.

V and J are TRBV28 and TRBJ2-3; TRBD1 matches 10 bases. This CDR3 region has 16 residues. Losses at the gene ends were 6 bases for V and 2 bases for J; bases not matched to a gene: 8. CDR1 is MDHEN and CDR2 is SYDVKM in the germline V gene. The CDR3 reads CASSHPGTGVTDTQYF. In DNA, the CDR3 is TGTGCCAGCAGCCATCCCGGGACAGGGGTCACAGATACGCAGTATTTT.

V is TRBV7-2 and J is TRBJ2-5; 16 nucleotides line up with TRBD2. The CDR3 has 19 amino acids. Germline CDR1 is SGHTA and CDR2 is FQGNSA. The V gene end was trimmed by 5 bases and the J gene end by 3 bases; junction bases not matched to a gene: 12. The CDR3 DNA reads as TGTGCCAGCAGCGGAAACCGTCCGGGACTAGCGGGAGGGAAAGAGACCCAGTACTTC. Protein sequence: CASSGNRPGLAGGKETQYF.

This clone has only a few counts. The J gene is TRBJ2-7, the V gene TRBV29-1; D is possibly TRBD1 (6 bases). The CDR3 consists of 12 residues. Trimming took off 4 bases at V and 5 bases at J, with 12 bases between the two ends. The germline V gene has CDR1 SQVTM and CDR2 ANQGSEA. The CDR3 loop is CSVVQGVDEQYF. As DNA, the CDR3 is TGCAGCGTTGTACAGGGCGTCGACGAGCAGTACTTC.

This clone occurred a few times. The chain links TRBV7-9 to TRBJ2-7, with 11 bases fitting TRBD2. Germline lookup yields CDR1 SEHNR and CDR2 FQNEAQ (reference sequence). CDR3 length: 16 residues. V was pared by 3 bases and J by 7 bases, with 11 bases of the junction left unmatched. CDR3 amino acids: CASSFTTSGASTEQYF. CDR3 DNA sequence: TGTGCCAGCAGCTTTACGACTAGCGGGGCTTCTACTGAGCAGTACTTC.

Only a few counts were recorded for this clone. CDR3 loop: CATGRQDYGYTF. CDR3 DNA: TGTGCCACCGGACGGCAAGACTATGGCTACACCTTC. The gene calls are TRBV10-3 and TRBJ1-2; D uncertain. Germline-derived CDR1 and CDR2 are ENHRY and SYGVKD. This CDR3 is built from 12 residues. V was cut by 10 bases and J by 3 bases, with 12 bases left in between.

There are a few counts of this clone. J is TRBJ2-1 and V is TRBV4-3, with D perhaps given as TRBD1 or TRBD2 (5 bases each). Trimming took 0 bases from V and 7 from J, leaving 13 bases between them. Germline loops: CDR1 LGHNA, CDR2 YSLEER. The CDR3 contains 15 residues. The CDR3 nucleotides read TGCGCCAGCAGCCAAGATCGGGGCGGCCCGAATGAGCAGTTCTTC. Its protein product is CASSQDRGGPNEQFF.

Only a few counts were recorded for this clone. The V and J genes are TRBV2 and TRBJ2-7, with TRBD1 identical over 9 bases. The CDR3 covers 14 residues. With V trimmed by 7 bases and J by 3 bases, 7 bases remained unmatched. Looked up from germline, CDR1 is SNHLY and CDR2 is FYNNEI. This CDR3 reads CASKGGTGSYEQYF. The CDR3 DNA follows: TGTGCCAGCAAGGGCGGGACAGGGAGCTACGAGCAGTACTTC.

Note on this clone: A junction boundary mismatches the germline segment, possibly from a read error. The chain is built from TRBV6-6 and TRBJ2-3; D unclear. CDR3 length: 11 residues. Per the germline V gene, CDR1 is MNHNY and CDR2 is SVGAGI (reference sequence). The CDR3 nucleotides are TGTGCCATCAGTGAGCAAGATACGCAGTATTTT. Amino acid sequence: CAISEQDTQYF.

V and J are TRBV6-5 and TRBJ2-1; 9 nucleotides align to TRBD2. The CDR3 covers 15 residues. Germline V gene data show CDR1 as MNHEY and CDR2 as SVGAGI. J was trimmed by 8 bases and V by 0 bases; bases with no gene match: 5. CDR3 sequence reads: CASSYSIAGAYEQFF. CDR3 coding DNA: TGTGCCAGCAGTTACTCAATAGCGGGAGCTTATGAGCAGTTCTTC.

The table lists this clone with a few counts. The chain has TRBV5-1 and TRBJ1-4, with D tentatively TRBD1 (5 bases). The germline V gene has CDR1 SGHRS and CDR2 YFSETQ. The CDR3 runs 16 residues. Trimming left V 1 base short and J 0 bases short, with 10 bases between. The CDR3 protein is CASSLMGDPTNEKLFF. The DNA of the CDR3 is TGCGCCAGCAGCTTGATGGGGGACCCAACTAATGAAAAACTGTTTTTT.

In its sample, this clone was seen a few times. CDR3 amino acids: CASSQQRLAGGEQFF. CDR3 DNA: TGTGCCAGCAGCCAACAGAGACTAGCGGGAGGGGAGCAGTTCTTC. The chain is built from TRBV14 and TRBJ2-1; 14 bases agree with TRBD2. The germline V gene encodes CDR1 SGHDN and CDR2 FVKESK. Trimming cost V 2 bases and J 10 bases; bases outside gene matches: 4. This CDR3 contains 15 residues.

The V gene is TRBV19, the J gene TRBJ2-1; TRBD1 aligns across 8 bases. V gave up 3 bases and J gave up 8 bases; unmatched junction bases: 9. CDR1 is LNHDA, CDR2 SQIVND, per germline (reference sequence). This CDR3 comprises 15 residues. The CDR3, as DNA: TGTGCCAGTAGTATCCCCAGGGGGCGCTATCATGAGCAGTTCTTC. It specifies CASSIPRGRYHEQFF.

This clone was counted only a few times. The rearrangement uses TRBV5-1 and TRBJ2-3; D may match TRBD1 or TRBD2 (5 bases each). Germline V gene sequence: CDR1 SGHRS, CDR2 YFSETQ. The CDR3 loop spans 16 amino acids. V lost 2 bases to trimming and J lost 1 base, with 14 bases between them. The CDR3 nucleotides are TGCGCCAGCAGCTTAATTGGGGGAGCCGGCACAGATACGCAGTATTTT. Encoded protein: CASSLIGGAGTDTQYF. Full variable domain (remainder filled in from reference TRBV5-1 and TRBJ2-3): KAGVTQTPRYLIKTRGQQVTLSCSPISGHRSVSWYQQTPGQGLQFLFEYFSETQRNKGNFPGRFSGRQFSNSRSEMNVSTLELGDSALYLCASSLIGGAGTDTQYFGPGTRLTVL.

The gene calls are TRBV9 and TRBJ2-1; unclear D gene. Germline CDR1 SGDLS, CDR2 YYNGEE. This CDR3 is built from 14 residues. V was clipped by 3 bases and J by 5 bases, with 12 bases between them. Written as DNA, the CDR3 is TGTGCCAGCAGCGGCGGTCTCCATGACAATGAGCAGTTCTTC. It is translated as CASSGGLHDNEQFF.